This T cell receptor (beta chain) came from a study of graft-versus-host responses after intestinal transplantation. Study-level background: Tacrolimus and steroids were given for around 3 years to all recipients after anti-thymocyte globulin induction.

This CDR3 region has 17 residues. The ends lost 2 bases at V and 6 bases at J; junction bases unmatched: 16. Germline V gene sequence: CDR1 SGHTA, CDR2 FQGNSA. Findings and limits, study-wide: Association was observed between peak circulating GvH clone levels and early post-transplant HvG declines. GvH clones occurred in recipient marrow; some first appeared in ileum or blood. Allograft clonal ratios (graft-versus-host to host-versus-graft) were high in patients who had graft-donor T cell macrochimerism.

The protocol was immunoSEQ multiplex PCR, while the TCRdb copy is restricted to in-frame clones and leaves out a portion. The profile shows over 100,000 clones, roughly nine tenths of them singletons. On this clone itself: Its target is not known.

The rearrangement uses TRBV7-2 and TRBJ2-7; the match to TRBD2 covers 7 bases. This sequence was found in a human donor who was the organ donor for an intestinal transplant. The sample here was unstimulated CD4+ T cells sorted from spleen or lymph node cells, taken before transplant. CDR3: CASSLIGSVAGAREQYF. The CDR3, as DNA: TGTGCCAGCAGCTTAATAGGTTCGGTGGCGGGAGCTCGCGAGCAGTACTTC. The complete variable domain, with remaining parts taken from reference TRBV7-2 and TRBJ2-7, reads GAGVSQSPSNKVTEKGKDVELRCDPISGHTALYWYRQSLGQGLEFLIYFQGNSAPDKSGLPSDRFSAERTGGSVSTLTIQRTQQEDSAVYLCASSLIGSVAGAREQYFGPGTRLTVT.